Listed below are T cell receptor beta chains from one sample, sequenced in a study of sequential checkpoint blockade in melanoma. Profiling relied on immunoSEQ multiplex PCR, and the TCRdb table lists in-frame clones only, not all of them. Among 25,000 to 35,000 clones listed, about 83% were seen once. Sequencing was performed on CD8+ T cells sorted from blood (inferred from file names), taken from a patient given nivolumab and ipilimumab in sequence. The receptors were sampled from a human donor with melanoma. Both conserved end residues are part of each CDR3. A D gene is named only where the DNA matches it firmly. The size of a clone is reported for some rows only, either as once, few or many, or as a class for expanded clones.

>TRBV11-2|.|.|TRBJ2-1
TGTGCCAGCAGCTCGCATCAGGGGAATGGCCCCTACAATGAGCAGTTCTTC
CASSSHQGNGPYNEQFF
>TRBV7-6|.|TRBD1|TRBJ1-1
TGTGCCAGCAGCGTACAGGGGGGCGAAGCTTTCTTT
CASSVQGGEAFF
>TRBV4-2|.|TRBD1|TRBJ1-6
TGTGCCAGCAGCCCATGGACAGGGGCCCTTTATAATTCACCCCTCCACTTT
CASSPWTGALYNSPLHF
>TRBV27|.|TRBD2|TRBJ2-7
TGTGCCAGCAGTATTTCTAGCGGCTCCTACGAGCAGTACTTC
CASSISSGSYEQYF
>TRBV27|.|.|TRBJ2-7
TGTGCCAGCAGCCTGACTATCGGACACGAGCAGTACTTC
CASSLTIGHEQYF
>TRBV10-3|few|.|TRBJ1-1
TGTGCCATCAGTGAGTCCGGAGGGGAAGCTTTCTTT
CAISESGGEAFF
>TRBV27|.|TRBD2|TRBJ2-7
TGTGCCAGCTCACCCACGGGAGGATACGAGCAGTACTTC
CASSPTGGYEQYF
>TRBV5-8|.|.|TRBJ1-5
TGTGCCAGCAGCTTGGGGGCAGACCATAGCAATCAGCCCCAGCATTTT
CASSLGADHSNQPQHF
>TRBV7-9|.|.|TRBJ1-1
TGTGCCACCCTCGATGACTTGAACACTGAAGCTTTCTTT
CATLDDLNTEAFF
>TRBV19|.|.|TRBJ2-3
TGTGCCAGTACTTCAGGCTCTCTAGATACGCAGTATTTT
CASTSGSLDTQYF